This T cell receptor (beta chain) derives from a study of T cell responses to AZD1222 COVID-19 vaccine. Clones were read by immunoSEQ multiplex PCR, and TCRdb kept only the in-frame ones, dropping some. Of over 85,000 clones in the sample, roughly 90% were seen once. Germline V gives CDR1 LNHDA, CDR2 SQIVND (reference sequence). Trimming took off 6 bases at V and 8 bases at J, with 20 bases between the two ends. The CDR3 spans 15 residues. The sequenced sample was peripheral blood, obtained 28 days after the second AZD1222 dose. The sequence derives from an adult who received the AZD1222 COVID-19 vaccine. The chain combines TRBV19 with TRBJ2-1; D may be TRBD1 (6 bases). The CDR3: CASRYIRGDLYEQFF. The CDR3 DNA follows: TGTGCCAGTAGGTACATCAGGGGCGACTTGTATGAGCAGTTCTTC.